This T cell receptor beta chain was captured in a study of blood T cell repertoires in COVID-19. Assay used: immunoSEQ multiplex PCR; TCRdb lists only in-frame clones, some missing. This table holds under 400,000 clones, more than 70% found once. The sample holds a few counts of this clone. The sample consisted of peripheral blood. This clonotype originated in a woman between 25 and 40 years old with COVID-19, enrolled during active disease.

The CDR3 DNA is TGTGCCAGCAGCTCTGGACTATCCTACGAGCAGTACTTC. As protein: CASSSGLSYEQYF. The chain links TRBV7-6 to TRBJ2-7; TRBD2 is a possible D gene (6 bases). Trimming took off 4 bases at V and 1 base at J, with 8 bases between the two ends. The germline CDR1 and CDR2 sequences are SGHVS and FNYEAQ. CDR3 length: 13 amino acids.